This T cell receptor (beta chain) was sequenced during a study of T cell responses to AZD1222 COVID-19 vaccine. This clone was recorded a few times. Sequencing was performed with immunoSEQ multiplex PCR; in TCRdb, only in-frame clones are kept and a portion is missing. The profile shows about 53,000 clones, roughly 83% of them singletons. Looked up from germline, CDR1 is LGHDT and CDR2 is YNNKEL (reference sequence). This CDR3 comprises 15 residues. V lost 0 bases and J lost 4, with 10 bases in between. Sequences were derived from peripheral blood, sampled on day 0 of AZD1222 vaccination. This sequence joins TRBV3-1 (or the pseudogene TRBV3-2) and TRBJ2-1, with D uncertain. The receptor was isolated from an adult in good health. The CDR3 coding sequence is TGTGCCAGCAGCCAAGATGGGGAACTTTACAATGAGCAGTTCTTC. Its protein product is CASSQDGELYNEQFF.